Following are 27 T cell receptor beta chains from one sample sequenced in a study of CD8+ T cells in alopecia areata. Specified treatment: oral pan-JAK inhibitor, 5-10 mg twice daily. Reverse transcription of extracted RNA yielded cDNA, which provided the sequencing template. Assay: immunoSEQ multiplex PCR; the TCRdb copy retains only in-frame clones and omits some. The top ten hold 0.85% to 1.3% of the sample, which has around 180,000 clones, 60% seen once. The sequencing here drew on CD4+ T cells sorted from blood, taken at week 24, from a patient treated with tofacitinib. These receptors came from a human donor with alopecia areata.

This clone appeared a few times. The chain links TRBV6-5 to TRBJ2-3, with TRBD1 identical over 9 bases. The V gene end was trimmed by 6 bases and the J gene end by 5 bases; junction bases not matched to a gene: 9. CDR3 length: 15 amino acids. Germline assignment: CDR1 MNHEY and CDR2 SVGAGI. CDR3 coding DNA: TGTGCCAGCAGGGCGACACAGGGGGCAGGAGATACGCAGTATTTT. Translated: CASRATQGAGDTQYF.

This clone was detected a few times. This chain links TRBV9 with TRBJ1-5; D is undetermined. V shed 0 bases and J shed 5 bases, with 12 bases lying between them. The germline gives CDR1 SGDLS, CDR2 YYNGEE. There are 15 residues in the CDR3. The CDR3 DNA reads as TGTGCCAGCAGCGTAGGGGCAGACCAAGATCAGCCCCAGCATTTT. Protein: CASSVGADQDQPQHF.

This clone was picked up a small number of times. The chain carries TRBV5-8 and TRBJ1-6; 8 nucleotides match TRBD1. This CDR3 has 15 amino acids. CDR1 is SGHTS and CDR2 is YDEGEE in the germline V gene. With V trimmed by 0 bases and J by 7 bases, 3 bases remained unmatched. In nucleotides, the CDR3 is TGTGCCAGCAGCTTGGACACAGGGGGAAATTCACCCCTCCACTTT. Protein: CASSLDTGGNSPLHF.

This clone occurred once. V usage is TRBV4-3 and J usage is TRBJ2-7; D call uncertain. V was clipped by 0 bases and J by 3 bases, with 12 bases between them. Germline V gene lookup returns CDR1 LGHNA and CDR2 YSLEER. The CDR3 spans 15 residues. CDR3 nucleotide sequence: TGCGCCAGCAGCCAAGATGCACTCCGCTACTACGAGCAGTACTTC. Translation gives CASSQDALRYYEQYF.

A remark on this clone: In the same sample, other DNA sequences code for this CDR3. This chain joins TRBV29-1 and TRBJ1-1; D is unresolved. The CDR3 is 13 residues long. The germline V and J ends were trimmed by 4 bases and 0 bases, with 9 bases remaining between them. The germline gives CDR1 SQVTM, CDR2 ANQGSEA. Here the CDR3 reads CSVGRKMNTEAFF. For the CDR3, the DNA is TGCAGCGTTGGTAGGAAAATGAACACTGAAGCTTTCTTT.

V is TRBV10-3 and J is TRBJ2-5, with a weak D call TRBD2 (6 bases). Germline V lookup: CDR1 ENHRY, CDR2 SYGVKD. The CDR3 is made up of 17 amino acids. The V end was cut by 7 bases, the J end by 4 bases, with 25 bases between. The CDR3 DNA reads TGTGCCATCAAGGAGGGCAGGGCGAGCGGAGAAGGAGAGACCCAGTACTTC. It encodes CAIKEGRASGEGETQYF.

This clone appeared a few times. The chain couples TRBV29-1 to TRBJ1-3; no clear D. Germline CDR1 and CDR2: SQVTM and ANQGSEA. V gave up 4 bases and J gave up 0 bases, with 4 bases separating them. CDR3 length: 12 amino acids. DNA of the CDR3: TGCAGCGTTGTTAGCTCTGGAAACACCATATATTTT. Translating it yields CSVVSSGNTIYF.

The gene calls are TRBV19 and TRBJ2-7; D remains unclear. This CDR3 spans 14 amino acids. Trimming took 0 bases from V and 3 from J, leaving 9 bases between them. Per the germline V gene, CDR1 is LNHDA and CDR2 is SQIVND (reference sequence). CDR3 DNA sequence: TGTGCCAGTAGTATAGAATTCTCTAACTACGAGCAGTACTTC. It is translated as CASSIEFSNYEQYF.

This clone was detected only once. The chain is built from TRBV30 and TRBJ1-1; 8 bases line up with TRBD1. The germline CDR1 and CDR2 sequences are GTSNPN and SVGIG (reference sequence). Losses at the gene ends were 3 bases for V and 1 base for J; bases not matched to a gene: 10. The CDR3 has 16 residues. CDR3 coding DNA: TGTGCCTGGAGACCAAGGCAGGGGGCGTGGAACACTGAAGCTTTCTTT. As protein: CAWRPRQGAWNTEAFF. Using reference TRBV30 and TRBJ1-1 for the parts outside the CDR3, the full variable domain is SQTIHQWPATLVQPVGSPLSLECTVEGTSNPNLYWYRQAAGRGLQLLFYSVGIGQISSEVPQNLSASRPQDRQFILSSKKLLLSDSGFYLCAWRPRQGAWNTEAFFGQGTRLTVV.

V is TRBV6-5 and J is TRBJ2-1, with 11 bases lining up with TRBD1. Per germline, CDR1 MNHEY and CDR2 SVGAGI. Losses at the gene ends were 2 bases for V and 8 bases for J; bases not matched to a gene: 5. This CDR3 region has 15 residues. CDR3 region: CASSYAGQGADEQFF. For the CDR3, the DNA is TGTGCCAGCAGTTACGCCGGACAGGGGGCCGATGAGCAGTTCTTC.

The chain recombines TRBV11-2 with TRBJ2-2, with D possibly being TRBD1 or TRBD2 (8 bases each). Germline values: CDR1 SGHAT, CDR2 FQNNGV. The V end lost 5 bases, the J end lost 4 bases, and 23 bases lay between the germline ends. This CDR3 has 18 amino acids. CDR3 bases: TGTGCCAGCAGCCGCGGGGGGACGACAGGGGCACCCACCGGGGAGCTGTTTTTT. This translates into CASSRGGTTGAPTGELFF.

The V and J genes are TRBV4-1 and TRBJ2-5; 8 bases line up with TRBD1. The J segment lost 5 bases and the V segment lost 0 bases, leaving 2 bases of the junction unmatched. Per the germline V gene, CDR1 is MGHRA and CDR2 is YSYEKL. The CDR3 sequence is 14 residues long. CDR3 sequence: CASSQEDRDETQYF. The DNA for the CDR3 is TGCGCCAGCAGCCAAGAGGACAGGGATGAGACCCAGTACTTC.

The chain is built from TRBV6-6 and TRBJ2-5; D is undetermined. The V end lost 8 bases, the J end lost 11 bases, and 15 bases lay between the germline ends. Germline V gene sequence: CDR1 MNHNY, CDR2 SVGAGI (reference sequence). The CDR3 extends over 11 amino acids. The CDR3 loop reads CASLRSDEQYF. Here the CDR3 DNA reads TGTGCCAGCCTGAGGTCGGATGAGCAGTACTTC.

This chain uses TRBV7-3 with TRBJ1-6; the D is unclear. Germline V gene data show CDR1 as SGHTA and CDR2 as FQGTGA. The V end lost 3 bases, the J end lost 7 bases, and 16 bases lay between the germline ends. The CDR3 covers 16 residues. CDR3 residues: CASSFVGREGNSPLHF. DNA of the CDR3: TGTGCCAGCAGCTTTGTCGGGCGGGAAGGAAATTCACCCCTCCACTTT.

This clone was picked up one time. The chain joins TRBV30 to TRBJ2-1; no definite D call. V was cut by 0 bases and J by 3 bases, with 12 bases left in between. This CDR3 region has 15 residues. The germline gives CDR1 GTSNPN, CDR2 SVGIG (reference sequence). In DNA, the CDR3 is TGTGCCTGGAGTGTAGGCCCTCGAGACTACAATGAGCAGTTCTTC. It codes for CAWSVGPRDYNEQFF.

The chain combines TRBV4-3 with TRBJ1-1; D gene ambiguous. CDR3 size: 15 residues. Germline CDR1 and CDR2: LGHNA and YSLEER. Trimming left V 0 bases short and J 1 base short, with 9 bases between. CDR3 sequence reads: CASSQEPFGNTEAFF. The CDR3 nucleotides are TGCGCCAGCAGCCAAGAACCCTTCGGGAACACTGAAGCTTTCTTT.

The chain couples TRBV9 to TRBJ1-6; maybe TRBD1 (5 bases). With 3 bases removed from V and 9 bases from J, the gap between germline ends came to 13 bases. The V gene's germline CDR1 is SGDLS and CDR2 YYNGEE. The CDR3 is made up of 14 amino acids. This CDR3 is CASSAQGGGSPLHF. The CDR3 DNA reads as TGTGCCAGCAGCGCCCAGGGTGGCGGTTCACCCCTCCACTTT.

This sequence joins TRBV20-1 and TRBJ2-7, with unresolved D. CDR3 length: 11 amino acids. The germline V gene encodes CDR1 DFQATT and CDR2 SNEGSKA (reference sequence). Trimming stripped 4 bases from V and 0 bases from J, with 4 bases between. CDR3 sequence (DNA): TGCAGTGCTACCAGCTCCTACGAGCAGTACTTC. It is translated as CSATSSYEQYF.

V gene TRBV12-5 combines with J gene TRBJ1-1, with D uncertain. Germline CDR1 and CDR2: LGHNT and FRNRAP. The CDR3 extends over 12 amino acids. Trimming took off 7 bases at V and 3 bases at J, with 9 bases between the two ends. CDR3 region: CASASDDTEAFF. The CDR3 nucleotides read TGTGCTAGTGCCTCGGACGACACTGAAGCTTTCTTT.

The rearrangement uses TRBV7-2 and TRBJ2-3; the D is unclear. There are 15 residues in the CDR3. Trimming shortened V by 4 bases and J by 0 bases, and 11 bases separated the two germline ends. Germline-derived CDR1 and CDR2 are SGHTA and FQGNSA. The DNA for the CDR3 is TGTGCCAGCAGCTCGCCCGGTCTCAGCACAGATACGCAGTATTTT. Translated: CASSSPGLSTDTQYF.

This chain joins TRBV30 and TRBJ2-3; 10 bases agree with TRBD2. The germline gives CDR1 GTSNPN, CDR2 SVGIG (reference sequence). J gave up 7 bases and V 8 bases, and 9 bases lay outside the gene matches. The CDR3 runs 13 residues. The CDR3 loop reads CARSGGASYTQYF. As DNA, the CDR3 is TGTGCCAGAAGCGGGGGGGCATCATATACGCAGTATTTT.

This clone showed up just a few times. The chain uses TRBV29-1 and TRBJ2-7; TRBD1 agrees at 10 bases. The CDR3 consists of 14 residues. Per the germline V gene, CDR1 is SQVTM and CDR2 is ANQGSEA. Unmatched junction bases numbered 5, after V lost 3 bases and J lost 3 bases. In DNA form, the CDR3 reads TGCAGCGTTGACGCGGGACAGGGGCTCTACGAGCAGTACTTC. Protein sequence: CSVDAGQGLYEQYF.

The sample holds many counts of this clone. The chain recombines TRBV5-5 with TRBJ1-6; D is undetermined. The CDR3 has 15 amino acids. Per the germline V gene, CDR1 is SGHKS and CDR2 is YYEKEE (reference sequence). With 3 bases removed from V and 7 bases from J, the gap between germline ends came to 14 bases. In DNA, the CDR3 is TGTGCCAGCAGCTGGGATGGACGTTCCAATTCACCCCTCCACTTT. Protein product: CASSWDGRSNSPLHF.

In its sample, this clone was seen a few times. The gene calls are TRBV4-1 and TRBJ1-1; D is ambiguous. The V end lost 4 bases, the J end lost 8 bases, and 14 bases lay between the germline ends. Germline V CDR1 and CDR2: MGHRA, YSYEKL. This CDR3 has 13 amino acids. CDR3 residues: CASSLTTDPEAFF. For the CDR3, the DNA is TGCGCCAGCAGCCTCACAACCGATCCCGAAGCTTTCTTT.

This clone was detected only a few times. The chain recombines TRBV29-1 with TRBJ1-1, with TRBD1 identical over 7 bases. Per the germline V gene, CDR1 is SQVTM and CDR2 is ANQGSEA. J lost 0 bases, V lost 1 base, and 5 bases had no gene match. This CDR3 is 15 amino acids long. CDR3 in DNA: TGCAGCGTTGAAGTCTTGGGACAGATGAACACTGAAGCTTTCTTT. Residues: CSVEVLGQMNTEAFF.

As DNA, the CDR3 is TGTGCCAGCAGCTTGTCAGGGATCTATGGCTACACCTTC. Protein sequence: CASSLSGIYGYTF. The V gene is TRBV5-4, the J gene TRBJ1-2; D may be TRBD1 (5 bases). The CDR3 extends over 13 amino acids. Trimming left V 1 base short and J 4 bases short, with 8 bases between. Germline loops: CDR1 SGHNT, CDR2 YYREEE (reference sequence).

This clone was seen more than once but under ten times. V gene TRBV14 combines with J gene TRBJ2-1, with 7 positions matching TRBD2. Germline-derived CDR1 and CDR2 are SGHDN and FVKESK. CDR3 length: 16 amino acids. The V and J ends lost 4 bases and 0 bases, in that order; junction bases with no gene match: 6. DNA for the CDR3: TGTGCCAGCAGCCCCCGCGGGGGAAGCTCCTACAATGAGCAGTTCTTC. This encodes CASSPRGGSSYNEQFF.